This T cell receptor beta chain was recovered during a study of regulatory T cells in long-lasting Graves disease. The CDR3 has 15 amino acids. Trimming took 8 bases from V and 0 from J, leaving 16 bases between them. CDR1 and CDR2 from the germline V gene are ENHRY and SYGVKD. Points from the study as a whole: Newly diagnosed disease favored TRBV20-1 and TRBJ2-1 over persistent disease.

CDR3-region Arm-PCR and iRepertoire HTBI primers produced the TCR beta libraries. TCRdb called the multiplex PCR reads again in MiXCR, with one record for every CDR3 protein. The data contain some 420,000 distinct CDR3 sequences, approximately 23% of them singletons. Documented time point: persistent/refractory GD, antithyroid drugs over 5 years with positive TRAb. Extracted PBMC RNA gave rise to the TCR library. The guidelines of the American Thyroid Association were the basis for diagnosing Graves' disease. Enrollment of patients was through an endocrinology department in Xi'an, China. About this clonotype itself: What it binds is not known.

The sample in question was peripheral blood mononuclear cells (PBMCs), obtained when the disease was refractory, from a patient treated with antithyroid drugs. The source of this sequence is a female donor with Graves disease. The chain uses TRBV10-3 and TRBJ1-1, with D unresolved. CDR3 coding DNA: TGTGCCATCGCCAGCGGGCACAACATGAACACTGAAGCTTTCTTT. Translated, it gives CAIASGHNMNTEAFF.